The 28 T cell receptor beta chains listed next were all sequenced from one sample in a study of cytomegalovirus exposure and HLA in healthy donors. Sequencing used immunoSEQ multiplex PCR; TCRdb keeps in-frame clones, though not all of them. Here the sample spans some 140,000 clones, 70% to 90% being singletons. The sample was PBMCs. The receptors here all came from a woman aged 25 to 45 in good health and CMV-seronegative.

The genes are TRBV27 and TRBJ1-4; D uncertain. This CDR3 has 16 amino acids. Germline CDR1 is MNHEY and CDR2 is SMNVEV (reference sequence). V gave up 3 bases and J gave up 3 bases, with 14 bases separating them. The chain's CDR3 is CASSLSSEGSNEKLFF. CDR3 sequence (DNA): TGTGCCAGCAGTTTGAGTTCAGAGGGATCTAATGAAAAACTGTTTTTT.

The V gene is TRBV7-8, the J gene TRBJ1-4, with TRBD1 as a possible D gene (5 bases). The germline V gene encodes CDR1 SGHVS and CDR2 FQNEAQ. V gave up 3 bases and J gave up 3 bases, with 11 bases separating them. CDR3 size: 15 residues. The CDR3 bases are TGTGCCAGCAGCTTGACGACAGCCTCTAATGAAAAACTGTTTTTT. Translation: CASSLTTASNEKLFF.

This chain uses TRBV6-5 with TRBJ1-1; no clear D gene. V lost 5 bases, J lost 4 bases, and 8 bases lay in between. Germline loops: CDR1 MNHEY, CDR2 SVGAGI. The CDR3 contains 12 residues. CDR3 sequence (DNA): TGTGCCAGCAGTCACGGTCCCACTGAAGCTTTCTTT. Its protein is CASSHGPTEAFF.

The chain employs TRBV19 and TRBJ2-7; D is undetermined. Germline V gene data show CDR1 as LNHDA and CDR2 as SQIVND (reference sequence). The CDR3 consists of 21 residues. The V gene lost 4 bases and the J gene lost 2 bases, with 33 bases spanning the gap. CDR3: CASSTLNFNWRQPSFAYEQYF. The CDR3 DNA reads TGTGCCAGTAGTACCCTGAACTTTAACTGGCGGCAGCCGTCTTTTGCCTACGAGCAGTACTTC. Looking up the rest from reference TRBV19 and TRBJ2-7 gives the full variable domain: DGGITQSPKYLFRKEGQNVTLSCEQNLNHDAMYWYRQDPGQGLRLIYYSQIVNDFQKGDIAEGYSVSREKKESFPLTVTSAQKNPTAFYLCASSTLNFNWRQPSFAYEQYFGPGTRLTVT.

V and J are TRBV6-1 and TRBJ2-5; 9 bases fit TRBD1. Germline assignment: CDR1 MNHNS and CDR2 SASEGT. With V trimmed by 5 bases and J by 5 bases, 9 bases remained unmatched. This CDR3 has 15 residues. The chain's CDR3 is CASSTTGGKGETQYF. The CDR3 region has the DNA TGTGCCAGCAGTACTACAGGGGGCAAGGGTGAGACCCAGTACTTC.

The genes are TRBV5-1 and TRBJ2-2; possibly TRBD1 for D (5 bases). Trimming took 7 bases from V and 5 from J, leaving 15 bases between them. CDR3 length: 14 amino acids. The germline V gene has CDR1 SGHRS and CDR2 YFSETQ. This chain's CDR3 is CASRRELRTGELFF. Written as DNA, the CDR3 is TGCGCCAGCCGCAGGGAATTGAGGACCGGGGAGCTGTTTTTT.

The V call is TRBV5-1, the J call TRBJ2-1, with 9 bases identical to TRBD2. V lost 4 bases to trimming and J lost 1 base; unmatched junction nucleotides: 3. There are 15 residues in the CDR3. Germline V gives CDR1 SGHRS, CDR2 YFSETQ. The CDR3 DNA is TGCGCCAGCAGCCGCGGGGGGGTGTCCTACAATGAGCAGTTCTTC. Translated: CASSRGGVSYNEQFF.

The chain's CDR3 is CASSPRDSYQPQHF. The CDR3 region has the DNA TGTGCCAGTAGTCCAAGGGACAGCTATCAGCCCCAGCATTTT. The chain combines TRBV19 with TRBJ1-5, with 7 bases fitting TRBD1. Unmatched junction bases numbered 6, after V lost 5 bases and J lost 5 bases. The CDR3 consists of 14 residues. Germline V gene data show CDR1 as LNHDA and CDR2 as SQIVND (reference sequence).

The J gene is TRBJ2-3, the V gene TRBV5-1; the match to TRBD2 covers 11 bases. The germline gives CDR1 SGHRS, CDR2 YFSETQ. The CDR3 contains 18 residues. V was pared by 0 bases and J by 2 bases, with 8 bases of the junction left unmatched. CDR3 in DNA: TGCGCCAGCAGCTTGGGATCCTCTAGCGGGGGGTCCACAGATACGCAGTATTTT. Translation gives CASSLGSSSGGSTDTQYF.

The chain combines TRBV11-2 with TRBJ1-1, with a weak D call TRBD1 (5 bases). There are 14 residues in the CDR3. Trimming removed 5 bases at V and 4 bases at J, with 14 bases between. In germline, CDR1 is SGHAT, CDR2 FQNNGV. The CDR3 region has the DNA TGTGCCAGCAGCCTAACGGGACTGGGCACTGAAGCTTTCTTT. It encodes CASSLTGLGTEAFF.

The rearrangement uses TRBV7-9 and TRBJ2-7, with D perhaps matching TRBD1 (5 bases). Trimming cost V 2 bases and J 4 bases, with 12 bases left between them. CDR3 length equals 14 residues. Germline CDR1 is SEHNR and CDR2 is FQNEAQ (reference sequence). This CDR3 is CASSLPGKEYEQYF. The CDR3 bases are TGTGCCAGCAGCTTACCAGGGAAAGAGTACGAGCAGTACTTC.

This chain joins TRBV19 and TRBJ2-2, with a tentative D call TRBD2 (5 bases). This CDR3 spans 12 amino acids. The germline V gene has CDR1 LNHDA and CDR2 SQIVND (reference sequence). Trimming removed 10 bases at V and 5 bases at J, with 11 bases between. The CDR3, as DNA: TGTGCCACCGCCCGGAGGACCGGGGAGCTGTTTTTT. This encodes CATARRTGELFF.

The V call is TRBV28, the J call TRBJ1-3; no definite D call. V was shortened by 7 bases and J by 2 bases, with 9 bases between the two germline ends. There are 13 residues in the CDR3. CDR1 and CDR2 from the germline V gene are MDHEN and SYDVKM. The CDR3 protein is CASNWHTGNTIYF. The CDR3 DNA follows: TGTGCCAGCAATTGGCATACTGGAAACACCATATATTTT.

The chain carries TRBV7-3 and TRBJ1-5; D is ambiguous. Trimming removed 7 bases at V and 0 bases at J, with 16 bases between. Germline CDR1 reads SGHTA; CDR2 reads FQGTGA. The CDR3 is 16 amino acids. CDR3 sequence (DNA): TGTGCCAGCATTCAGTTCCCTGATTATAGCAATCAGCCCCAGCATTTT. Translation gives CASIQFPDYSNQPQHF.

This clone was seen just once. V usage is TRBV15 and J usage is TRBJ1-1; D gene unclear. Trimming cost V 1 base and J 4 bases, with 19 bases left between them. There are 17 residues in the CDR3. Germline values: CDR1 LNHNV, CDR2 YYDKDF (reference sequence). As DNA, the CDR3 is TGTGCCACCAGCAGAGGGTTCGGCTTGGGCCTACTCACTGAAGCTTTCTTT. Translation: CATSRGFGLGLLTEAFF.

The chain links TRBV28 to TRBJ1-2; 7 bases fit TRBD1. The CDR3 sequence is 16 residues long. CDR1 is MDHEN, CDR2 SYDVKM, per germline. J gave up 1 base and V 6 bases, and 11 bases lay outside the gene matches. In DNA form, the CDR3 reads TGTGCCAGCAGCCACTCGGGGACAGCGAATAACTATGGCTACACCTTC. Translating it yields CASSHSGTANNYGYTF.

V and J are TRBV5-1 and TRBJ1-4; D perhaps matches TRBD1 (6 bases). Germline V gene data show CDR1 as SGHRS and CDR2 as YFSETQ. This CDR3 has 16 residues. Trimming took off 4 bases at V and 4 bases at J, with 17 bases between the two ends. CDR3 nucleotide sequence: TGCGCCAGCAGCACCGGGGGGGGCGCCGGTAATGAAAAACTGTTTTTT. It codes for CASSTGGGAGNEKLFF.

J is TRBJ1-6 and V is TRBV27; 9 bases align to TRBD1. CDR1 is MNHEY, CDR2 SMNVEV, per germline (reference sequence). Unmatched junction bases numbered 15, after V lost 5 bases and J lost 10 bases. The CDR3 sequence is 17 residues long. The CDR3 DNA follows: TGTGCCAGCAGTCCCATGACAGGGGGAGGTAGAATGTCACCCCTCCACTTT. Its protein is CASSPMTGGGRMSPLHF.

The chain carries TRBV7-9 and TRBJ2-2, with D hard to call. Trimming took off 0 bases at V and 7 bases at J, with 6 bases between the two ends. CDR1 is SEHNR, CDR2 FQNEAQ, per germline (reference sequence). The CDR3 runs 13 residues. The CDR3 DNA follows: TGTGCCAGCAGCTTAGCGCCCAGCGGGGAGCTGTTTTTT. It encodes CASSLAPSGELFF.

This sequence joins TRBV7-9 and TRBJ2-5, with D hard to call. CDR1 is SEHNR, CDR2 FQNEAQ, per germline (reference sequence). The CDR3 totals 13 residues. V lost 6 bases, J lost 1 base, and 9 bases lay in between. CDR3: CASSSTAQETQYF. Here the CDR3 DNA reads TGTGCCAGCAGTTCTACTGCCCAAGAGACCCAGTACTTC.

V is TRBV2 and J is TRBJ2-7; 11 bases line up with TRBD1. Germline lookup yields CDR1 SNHLY and CDR2 FYNNEI. CDR3 length equals 15 residues. The V gene end was trimmed by 10 bases and the J gene end by 6 bases; junction bases not matched to a gene: 14. CDR3 nucleotide sequence: TGTGCCACCACACCCCGGACAGGGGGCTCGGGCGAGCAGTACTTC. The encoded protein is CATTPRTGGSGEQYF.

The chain couples TRBV5-1 to TRBJ1-1; D perhaps matches TRBD1 (6 bases). CDR3 length: 15 amino acids. The germline CDR1 and CDR2 sequences are SGHRS and YFSETQ. The V gene lost 3 bases and the J gene lost 1 base, with 13 bases spanning the gap. The CDR3, as DNA: TGCGCCAGCAGCTCTGGACAGTCCAGGAACACTGAAGCTTTCTTT. Translated, it gives CASSSGQSRNTEAFF.

To note about this clone: In the same sample, other DNA sequences code for this CDR3. V and J are TRBV5-1 and TRBJ2-7; 9 bases align to TRBD1. The CDR3 sequence is 14 residues long. V lost 3 bases, J lost 1 base, and 2 bases stayed unmatched. Germline loops: CDR1 SGHRS, CDR2 YFSETQ. CDR3: CASSSGQGSYEQYF. CDR3 coding DNA: TGCGCCAGCAGCTCGGGACAGGGTTCCTACGAGCAGTACTTC.

V is TRBV30 and J is TRBJ1-3, with D possibly TRBD1 on 6 matching bases. The CDR3 spans 13 residues. Per germline, CDR1 GTSNPN and CDR2 SVGIG (reference sequence). CDR3 loop: CVRGGTTGNTIYF. CDR3 nucleotides: TGTGTCAGGGGAGGGACAACGGGAAACACCATATATTTT.

The chain joins TRBV11-2 to TRBJ2-7; D perhaps matches TRBD1 (6 bases). This CDR3 has 14 residues. Germline V gene sequence: CDR1 SGHAT, CDR2 FQNNGV. The V gene lost 5 bases and the J gene lost 0 bases, with 11 bases spanning the gap. The CDR3 DNA reads TGTGCCAGCAGCCCATCGACAGGCTCCTACGAGCAGTACTTC. Protein sequence: CASSPSTGSYEQYF.

This chain uses TRBV4-1 with TRBJ2-2; a weak D match, TRBD1 (6 bases). CDR3 length equals 16 residues. Trimming left V 0 bases short and J 2 bases short, with 10 bases between. CDR1 and CDR2 from the germline V gene are MGHRA and YSYEKL. The CDR3 is CASSQDSDSNTGELFF. CDR3 bases: TGCGCCAGCAGCCAAGATTCGGACAGTAACACCGGGGAGCTGTTTTTT.

The V call is TRBV2, the J call TRBJ1-5; TRBD1 aligns across 9 bases. V lost 8 bases and J lost 6; bases outside the gene matches: 14. The germline V gene encodes CDR1 SNHLY and CDR2 FYNNEI. CDR3 length equals 16 residues. CDR3 amino acids: CASLAGTGKGGQPQHF. The CDR3 nucleotides are TGTGCCAGCCTCGCCGGGACAGGGAAAGGAGGTCAGCCCCAGCATTTT.

This sequence joins TRBV9 and TRBJ2-1, with TRBD2 as a possible D gene (6 bases). The V end lost 4 bases, the J end lost 10 bases, and 12 bases lay between the germline ends. The CDR3 sequence is 12 residues long. CDR1 is SGDLS, CDR2 YYNGEE, per germline. The CDR3 DNA reads TGTGCCAGCAGCAAACTAAGCGGGGAGCAGTTCTTC. This encodes CASSKLSGEQFF.